This TCR beta chain was obtained from a study of shared clonotypes between healthy human individuals. Study-level background: Every donor yielded three CD4 naive, three CD4 memory, two CD8 naive and one CD8 memory plate.

This CDR3 region has 13 residues. V lost 3 bases and J lost 5, with 11 bases in between. Germline CDR1 reads KGHSH; CDR2 reads LQKENI. Study conclusions and caveats: Some naive CD4 clonotypes, around 4.9%, turned up in common across several donors. Lower generation probabilities were found for non-shared clonotypes than for those shared by all four donors.

On this clone itself: Its cognate antigen is unknown.

The authors' processing: Filtering was not the same, since immunoSEQ gave junction-only sequences without quality scores. Generated by immunoSEQ multiplex PCR, the TCRdb table keeps only in-frame clones and is missing some. That table supplies the V and J calls and clone size; D and trimming were determined from the DNA. This sample has 800,000 to 1,200,000 clones, with approximately 80% found just once. The TCR comes from a man in his late teens or twenties in good health. Some clones in this sample may be carry-over from other donors' samples. Sequenced material: memory CD4+ T cells from PBMCs. Subset of the sample: CD45RA-negative fraction. The chain employs TRBV18 and TRBJ2-7, with D possibly matching TRBD1 (5 bases). The CDR3 spells CASSPGGAHEQYF. CDR3 coding DNA: TGTGCCAGCTCACCCGGTGGGGCCCACGAGCAGTACTTC.